These T cell receptor beta chains were read from a single sample in a study of OX40 agonist ivuxolimab in advanced cancers. Method: immunoSEQ multiplex PCR; TCRdb's copy keeps in-frame clones and lacks some. The profile shows almost 85,000 clones, 94% of them singletons. The sequences come from CD4+ or CD8+ T cells sorted from blood, collected in a trial of the OX40 agonist ivuxolimab. All receptors come from an adult with an advanced solid tumor such as melanoma, head and neck, liver or kidney cancer. Each CDR3 is given with its conserved first and last residue. D genes are given only for firm matches. Size values are once, few and many counts, or a class for expanded clones, and some rows have none.

TRBD1,TRBV7-2,NA,TRBJ2-2,CASSSRQGAAGELFF,TGTGCCAGCAGCTCCCGACAGGGGGCCGCCGGGGAGCTGTTTTTT
TRBD1,TRBV28,many,TRBJ1-1,CASSPPGQDKNTEAFF,TGTGCCAGCAGCCCCCCGGGACAGGATAAAAACACTGAAGCTTTCTTT
TRBD2,TRBV5-8,NA,TRBJ2-7,CASSLGELAATYEQYF,TGTGCCAGCAGCTTGGGAGAGCTAGCGGCTACGTACGAGCAGTACTTC
TRBD1,TRBV6-1,few,TRBJ1-5,CASSEGTGINQPQHF,TGTGCCAGCAGTGAAGGGACAGGGATCAATCAGCCCCAGCATTTT
TRBD2,TRBV7-3,NA,TRBJ2-3,CASSGSGWSTDTQYF,TGTGCCAGCAGCGGTAGCGGGTGGAGCACAGATACGCAGTATTTT
NA,TRBV7-8,NA,TRBJ2-7,CASSPSSKGGYEQYF,TGTGCCAGCAGCCCGTCCTCTAAGGGGGGCTACGAGCAGTACTTC
NA,TRBV7-9,NA,TRBJ2-3,CASSLGWNTDTQYF,TGTGCCAGCAGCTTAGGGTGGAACACAGATACGCAGTATTTT
NA,TRBV29-1,NA,TRBJ1-1,CSVGAKNTEAFF,TGCAGCGTAGGGGCTAAGAACACTGAAGCTTTCTTT
TRBD1,TRBV2,NA,TRBJ1-6,CASSPPLQDRGRSPLHF,TGTGCCAGCAGTCCGCCATTACAAGACAGGGGGCGATCACCCCTCCACTTT
TRBD1,TRBV2,NA,TRBJ2-1,CAMRTGPWEQFF,TGTGCCATGAGGACAGGGCCTTGGGAGCAGTTCTTC
TRBD2,TRBV27,once,TRBJ2-1,CASSGGHNEQFF,TGTGCCAGTTCGGGGGGGCACAATGAGCAGTTCTTC
NA,TRBV7-9,NA,TRBJ1-5,CASSSGGQPQHF,TGTGCCAGCAGCTCGGGCGGCCAGCCCCAGCATTTT
NA,TRBV9,NA,TRBJ1-1,CASSAGGRDQAFF,TGTGCCAGCAGCGCGGGGGGCAGGGATCAAGCTTTCTTT
NA,TRBV30,once,TRBJ1-1,CAWSVLQDKAFF,TGTGCCTGGAGTGTACTCCAGGATAAAGCTTTCTTT
NA,TRBV7-2,NA,TRBJ2-7,CASSLTSSGYEQYF,TGTGCCAGCAGCTTAACTAGCAGCGGCTACGAGCAGTACTTC
NA,TRBV6-5,NA,TRBJ2-1,CASRIMVSYNEQFF,TGTGCCAGCAGGATCATGGTCTCCTACAATGAGCAGTTCTTC
TRBD2,TRBV7-6,once,TRBJ2-1,CASSLVSGSNNEQFF,TGTGCCAGCAGCTTAGTTAGCGGGAGTAACAATGAGCAGTTCTTC
NA,TRBV28,NA,TRBJ2-2,CASSLYPGEVTGELFF,TGTGCCAGCAGTTTATATCCGGGAGAGGTCACCGGGGAGCTGTTTTTT
NA,TRBV7-9,once,TRBJ2-6,CASSSDGSGANVLTF,TGTGCCAGCAGCTCTGACGGCTCTGGGGCCAACGTCCTGACTTTC
NA,TRBV7-3,NA,TRBJ2-1,CASSLREASYNEQFF,TGTGCCAGCAGCTTAAGGGAGGCCTCCTACAATGAGCAGTTCTTC
TRBD2,TRBV4-1,NA,TRBJ2-7,CASSQLTSGGLYEQYF,TGCGCCAGCAGCCAATTGACTAGCGGGGGTCTCTACGAGCAGTACTTC
TRBD2,TRBV15,NA,TRBJ2-7,CATRGLAGADEQYF,TGTGCCACCAGGGGACTAGCGGGAGCGGACGAGCAGTACTTC
NA,TRBV11-2,NA,TRBJ2-7,CASSPSSGSEQYF,TGTGCCAGCAGCCCCTCTTCGGGGTCCGAGCAGTACTTC
NA,TRBV5-6,NA,TRBJ2-7,CASSETNSYEQYF,TGTGCCAGCAGCGAAACTAATTCCTACGAGCAGTACTTC
TRBD1,TRBV5-1,once,TRBJ2-1,CASSFPGGHEQFF,TGCGCCAGCAGCTTTCCAGGGGGCCATGAGCAGTTCTTC
NA,TRBV27,NA,TRBJ1-2,CASSLLAGASYGYTF,TGTGCCAGCAGTTTATTGGCAGGGGCGAGCTATGGCTACACCTTC
TRBD1,TRBV6-5,NA,TRBJ1-5,CASSYRTGVQPQHF,TGTGCCAGCAGTTACCGTACAGGGGTTCAGCCCCAGCATTTT
TRBD2,TRBV27,once,TRBJ2-5,CASSLYASGKGETQYF,TGTGCCAGCAGTTTATATGCTAGCGGGAAGGGAGAGACCCAGTACTTC
NA,TRBV5-4,NA,TRBJ1-1,CASSQQNTEAFF,TGTGCCAGCAGCCAACAGAACACTGAAGCTTTCTTT
TRBD1,TRBV28,NA,TRBJ2-1,CASSLSGQGAVNEQFF,TGTGCCAGCAGTTTAAGCGGACAGGGGGCGGTAAATGAGCAGTTCTTC
NA,TRBV19,once,TRBJ2-6,CASSWDTLSGANVLTF,TGTGCCAGTTCGTGGGACACCCTCTCTGGGGCCAACGTCCTGACTTTC
NA,TRBV9,NA,TRBJ2-3,CASSPYTDTQYF,TGTGCCAGCAGCCCCTACACAGATACGCAGTATTTT
NA,TRBV7-9,NA,TRBJ2-5,CASSSLRKQETQYF,TGTGCCAGCAGCAGTTTAAGGAAACAAGAGACCCAGTACTTC
NA,TRBV5-8,NA,TRBJ2-7,CASSGIPLLTYEQYF,TGTGCCAGCAGCGGGATTCCCCTACTCACCTACGAGCAGTACTTC
TRBD1,TRBV5-4,NA,TRBJ2-2,CASSLPDRGRSTGELFF,TGTGCCAGCAGCCTTCCGGACAGGGGGCGCAGCACCGGGGAGCTGTTTTTT
NA,TRBV19,NA,TRBJ2-1,CASTRSAFNEQFF,TGTGCCAGTACTCGGTCAGCGTTCAATGAGCAGTTCTTC
NA,TRBV7-6,NA,TRBJ1-2,CASSLAPARDTTNYGYTF,TGTGCCAGCAGCTTAGCGCCAGCGCGGGACACTACTAACTATGGCTACACCTTC
TRBD1,TRBV28,NA,TRBJ2-7,CASRTRTGGFYEQYF,TGTGCCAGCAGAACCCGGACAGGGGGCTTCTACGAGCAGTACTTC
TRBD2,TRBV7-6,NA,TRBJ2-1,CASSLTSGAYNEQFF,TGTGCCAGCAGTCTAACTAGCGGGGCTTACAATGAGCAGTTCTTC
TRBD2,TRBV7-9,once,TRBJ2-7,CASSRIAGVLSYEQYF,TGTGCCAGCAGCCGCATCGCGGGGGTGCTTTCCTACGAGCAGTACTTC
TRBD1,TRBV4-2,NA,TRBJ1-2,CASSPWDSQYGYTF,TGTGCCAGCAGCCCCTGGGACAGCCAATATGGCTACACCTTC
NA,TRBV19,NA,TRBJ2-1,CASSIGILDGYNEQFF,TGTGCCAGTAGTATAGGTATCTTGGACGGCTACAATGAGCAGTTCTTC
NA,TRBV30,NA,TRBJ2-7,CAWSWLPGPGVEQYF,TGTGCCTGGAGTTGGCTGCCAGGGCCAGGGGTCGAGCAGTACTTC
TRBD1,TRBV6-5,NA,TRBJ1-2,CASSYQGGRYGYTF,TGTGCCAGCAGTTATCAGGGGGGTCGCTATGGCTACACCTTC
NA,TRBV9,NA,TRBJ2-1,CASSRGYRGYNEQFF,TGTGCCAGCAGCAGGGGTTATCGGGGATACAATGAGCAGTTCTTC
TRBD1,TRBV5-6,NA,TRBJ2-1,CASSFGTGGEQFF,TGTGCCAGCAGCTTCGGGACAGGGGGCGAGCAGTTCTTC
NA,TRBV13,NA,TRBJ1-4,CASSLGQGGEKLFF,TGTGCCAGCAGCTTAGGGCAGGGTGGGGAAAAACTGTTTTTT
NA,TRBV30,NA,TRBJ2-2,CAWRGMNTGELFF,TGTGCCTGGAGGGGAATGAACACCGGGGAGCTGTTTTTT
NA,TRBV4-3,NA,TRBJ2-1,CASSPVTRSYYNEQFF,TGCGCCAGCAGCCCAGTTACGCGGAGCTACTACAATGAGCAGTTCTTC
NA,TRBV7-8,once,TRBJ2-1,CASSLEGQSEQFF,TGTGCCAGCAGCTTAGAGGGCCAGAGTGAGCAGTTCTTC
NA,TRBV30,NA,TRBJ2-2,CAWSVLDTGELFF,TGTGCCTGGAGTGTACTGGACACCGGGGAGCTGTTTTTT
NA,TRBV9,few,TRBJ2-7,CASSIGPGYEQYF,TGTGCCAGCAGCATAGGACCCGGCTACGAGCAGTACTTC
NA,TRBV6-6,NA,TRBJ1-2,CAGLGMGGTNYGYTF,TGTGCCGGCCTTGGGATGGGGGGGACTAACTATGGCTACACCTTC
NA,TRBV18,NA,TRBJ2-2,CASSENTGELFF,TGTGCCAGCTCAGAAAACACCGGGGAGCTGTTTTTT
TRBD1,TRBV18,NA,TRBJ2-3,CASSPGTAQVLTDTQYF,TGTGCCAGCTCACCCGGGACAGCTCAAGTCCTCACAGATACGCAGTATTTT
TRBD2,TRBV7-9,NA,TRBJ2-7,CASSSLRLADRAYEQYF,TGTGCCAGCAGCTCCCTCCGGCTAGCGGATAGGGCCTACGAGCAGTACTTC
NA,TRBV14,few,TRBJ1-2,CASSQDDEGPYGYTF,TGTGCCAGCAGCCAAGACGACGAGGGACCCTATGGCTACACCTTC
TRBD1,TRBV9,once,TRBJ2-5,CASSVTGGYETQYF,TGTGCCAGCAGCGTAACAGGGGGCTACGAGACCCAGTACTTC
NA,TRBV5-6,NA,TRBJ1-6,CASSLGSNNSPLHF,TGTGCCAGCAGCTTGGGCTCCAATAATTCACCCCTCCACTTT
NA,TRBV7-9,NA,TRBJ1-5,CASSQTGHSNQPQHF,TGTGCCAGCAGCCAGACAGGACATAGCAATCAGCCCCAGCATTTT